These 21 T cell receptor beta chains originate from one sample sequenced in a study of cytomegalovirus exposure and HLA in healthy donors. The PCR used 60 Vbeta and 13 Jbeta primers. Method: immunoSEQ multiplex PCR; TCRdb's copy keeps in-frame clones and lacks some. The sample has 85,000 to 100,000 clones, roughly 63% seen once. Sequences were obtained from PBMCs. The receptors were sampled from a man aged 50 or older in good health and CMV-seronegative.

CDR3 nucleotide sequence: TGTGCCAGCGGGCCGGGGTGGGAGGCAGTCGAAGAGACCCAGTACTTC. Translated, it gives CASGPGWEAVEETQYF. The gene calls are TRBV5-6 and TRBJ2-5; weak D call: TRBD2 (6 bases). Between the trimmed V and J ends, which lost 7 bases and 3 bases, there was a span of 22 bases. The CDR3 runs 16 residues. The germline V gene has CDR1 SGHDT and CDR2 YYEEEE.

Concerning this clone itself: A read error may produce the germline difference seen at one junction end. The genes are TRBV7-7 and TRBJ2-5, with 13 bases that match TRBD2. There are 16 residues in the CDR3. The germline CDR1 and CDR2 sequences are SSHAT and FNYEAQ (reference sequence). As DNA, the CDR3 is TGTGCTAGCAGCTACTCGACTAGCGGGAGGAATGAGACCCAGTACTTC. Translating it yields CASSYSTSGRNETQYF.

The V gene is TRBV21-1, the J gene TRBJ1-2; the table's D gene call, TRBD1, was not cross checked with the DNA. TRBV21-1 is a pseudogene locus. CDR3 length: 14 residues. DNA for the CDR3: TGTGCCAGCACCCCGACAGGGTGGAACTATGGCTACACCTTC. As protein: CASTPTGWNYGYTF.

The chain recombines TRBV6-5 with TRBJ1-5; D possibly corresponds to TRBD1 (5 bases). Between the trimmed V and J ends, which lost 8 bases and 6 bases, there was a span of 11 bases. Germline CDR1 reads MNHEY; CDR2 reads SVGAGI. The CDR3 is 12 residues long. Here the CDR3 DNA reads TGTGCCAGCGGCAGCAGGGCTCAGCCCCAGCATTTT. It encodes CASGSRAQPQHF.

The chain joins TRBV7-3 to TRBJ1-1; maybe TRBD1 (5 bases). Per the germline V gene, CDR1 is SGHTA and CDR2 is FQGTGA. This CDR3 has 13 amino acids. V was clipped by 5 bases and J by 1 base, with 8 bases between them. The chain's CDR3 is CASSNTGNTEAFF. CDR3 nucleotides: TGTGCCAGCAGCAACACAGGGAACACTGAAGCTTTCTTT.

V is TRBV7-8 and J is TRBJ1-2, with a tentative D call TRBD1 (6 bases). The V and J ends lost 3 bases and 3 bases respectively, with 8 bases between them. Per the germline V gene, CDR1 is SGHVS and CDR2 is FQNEAQ. The CDR3 length is 13 residues. CDR3 residues: CASSFGGDYGYTF. The CDR3 bases are TGTGCCAGCAGCTTTGGGGGCGACTATGGCTACACCTTC.

This sequence joins TRBV7-9 and TRBJ2-2, with D tentatively TRBD2 (5 bases). Trimming left V 2 bases short and J 1 base short, with 8 bases between. The CDR3 runs 15 residues. Germline V gives CDR1 SEHNR, CDR2 FQNEAQ (reference sequence). CDR3 loop: CASSLLSGNTGELFF. The CDR3 bases are TGTGCCAGCAGCTTATTGAGCGGGAACACCGGGGAGCTGTTTTTT.

The chain links TRBV6-1 to TRBJ1-6; weak D call: TRBD1 (6 bases). The germline CDR1 and CDR2 sequences are MNHNS and SASEGT. CDR3 length: 13 residues. V was cut by 6 bases and J by 16 bases, with 19 bases left in between. As DNA, the CDR3 is TGTGCCAGCAGCACAGGGCATAGGGTCGTTCTCCACTTT. Protein product: CASSTGHRVVLHF.

V and J are TRBV28 and TRBJ1-1; 10 bases are a match to TRBD1. After removal of 5 bases from V and 7 bases from J, the junction contained 7 bases not matched to a gene. The CDR3 is 14 amino acids. Germline V CDR1 and CDR2: MDHEN, SYDVKM. CDR3 in DNA: TGTGCCAGCAGTCCCCTGAGGACAGGGGGTGAAGCTTTCTTT. This codes for CASSPLRTGGEAFF.

This chain connects TRBV19 to TRBJ1-1; tentatively, D is TRBD1 (6 bases). This CDR3 spans 15 amino acids. The V and J ends lost 7 bases and 0 bases respectively, with 15 bases between them. Germline lookup yields CDR1 LNHDA and CDR2 SQIVND (reference sequence). The CDR3 nucleotides are TGTGCCAGTATTGAACAGGGCCGGCTGAACACTGAAGCTTTCTTT. Amino acids: CASIEQGRLNTEAFF.

V and J are TRBV6-6 and TRBJ2-7; 8 positions agree with TRBD1. J gave up 1 base and V 6 bases, and 5 bases lay outside the gene matches. Germline-derived CDR1 and CDR2 are MNHNY and SVGAGI (reference sequence). This CDR3 is built from 14 residues. CDR3 bases: TGTGCCAGCAGCCGGACAGGGAGTTCCTACGAGCAGTACGTC. It codes for CASSRTGSSYEQYV.

This chain joins TRBV2 and TRBJ1-5; perhaps TRBD1 as D (6 bases). This CDR3 is 14 amino acids long. Germline lookup yields CDR1 SNHLY and CDR2 FYNNEI. The V and J ends lost 8 bases and 0 bases respectively, with 11 bases between them. The CDR3 DNA is TGTGCCAGCGGCGGACAGTATAGCAATCAGCCCCAGCATTTT. This translates into CASGGQYSNQPQHF.

This clone has more than one count but fewer than ten. The chain couples TRBV4-3 to TRBJ2-7; D perhaps matches TRBD1 (6 bases). Deletions cut 1 base from V and 2 bases from J, with 18 bases between. Per the germline V gene, CDR1 is LGHNA and CDR2 is YSLEER. The CDR3 covers 17 residues. The CDR3 reads CASSQVSLWDKPYEQYV. In DNA form, the CDR3 reads TGCGCCAGCAGCCAAGTGTCTTTGTGGGACAAACCCTACGAGCAGTACGTC.

The chain carries TRBV4-3 and TRBJ1-5; perhaps TRBD1 as D (6 bases). The CDR3 contains 17 residues. In germline, CDR1 is LGHNA, CDR2 YSLEER. V was clipped by 3 bases and J by 6 bases, with 21 bases between them. CDR3 region: CASSQFWGQAVGQPQHF. In DNA, the CDR3 is TGCGCCAGCAGCCAGTTTTGGGGACAAGCGGTGGGTCAGCCCCAGCATTTT.

The genes are TRBV30 and TRBJ1-2, with TRBD1 matching 7 bases. V gave up 2 bases and J gave up 2 bases; unmatched junction bases: 5. The CDR3 loop spans 14 amino acids. Germline CDR1 GTSNPN, CDR2 SVGIG (reference sequence). CDR3 coding DNA: TGTGCCTGGAGTAGGTACAGGGGAAACTATGGCTACACCTTC. Its protein is CAWSRYRGNYGYTF.

The chain couples TRBV5-1 to TRBJ1-3; 11 bases fit TRBD2. Matching the DNA end better, TRBJ2-2 makes the J call doubtful. The CDR3 is 15 residues long. CDR1 is SGHRS and CDR2 is YFSETQ in the germline V gene. The CDR3 protein is CASTLAGGDTGELFF. CDR3 nucleotides: TGCGCCAGCACCCTAGCGGGGGGAGACACCGGGGAGCTGTTTTTT.

The chain couples TRBV12-5 to TRBJ1-1; 7 nucleotides align to TRBD1. From germline, CDR1 is LGHNT and CDR2 FRNRAP. The V and J ends lost 0 bases and 12 bases, in that order; junction bases with no gene match: 4. The CDR3 has 12 amino acids. The CDR3 DNA is TGTGCTAGTGGTTTGGTGGAGGGGGCAACTTTCTTT. As protein: CASGLVEGATFF.

The V and J genes are TRBV20-1 and TRBJ2-1; D gene unclear. The V gene's germline CDR1 is DFQATT and CDR2 SNEGSKA (reference sequence). V shed 7 bases and J shed 10 bases, with 14 bases lying between them. The CDR3 loop spans 11 amino acids. The CDR3 DNA follows: TGCAGTGTCCGCGACCTAGGAGAGCAGTTCTTC. Protein: CSVRDLGEQFF.

The chain combines TRBV5-1 with TRBJ1-2; 9 nucleotides match TRBD1. Germline CDR1 is SGHRS and CDR2 is YFSETQ. This CDR3 is 13 amino acids long. V gave up 4 bases and J gave up 8 bases; unmatched junction bases: 6. The CDR3 loop is CASSEQGARGYTF. CDR3 bases: TGCGCCAGCAGCGAACAGGGGGCGAGGGGCTACACCTTC.

This chain connects TRBV7-6 to TRBJ2-1, with 7 bases identical to TRBD2. J gave up 8 bases and V 4 bases, and 8 bases lay outside the gene matches. Germline CDR1 and CDR2: SGHVS and FNYEAQ. The CDR3 length is 14 residues. The CDR3 DNA is TGTGCCAGCAGCTCCCTAGCGGAAAGGGATGAGCAGTTCTTC. Translating it yields CASSSLAERDEQFF.

The gene calls are TRBV19 and TRBJ2-7, with no clear D. CDR3 length: 11 residues. CDR1 and CDR2 from the germline V gene are LNHDA and SQIVND (reference sequence). V was cut by 3 bases and J by 3 bases, with 3 bases left in between. CDR3 loop: CASSIYYEQYF. The CDR3 coding sequence is TGTGCCAGTAGTATTTACTACGAGCAGTACTTC.